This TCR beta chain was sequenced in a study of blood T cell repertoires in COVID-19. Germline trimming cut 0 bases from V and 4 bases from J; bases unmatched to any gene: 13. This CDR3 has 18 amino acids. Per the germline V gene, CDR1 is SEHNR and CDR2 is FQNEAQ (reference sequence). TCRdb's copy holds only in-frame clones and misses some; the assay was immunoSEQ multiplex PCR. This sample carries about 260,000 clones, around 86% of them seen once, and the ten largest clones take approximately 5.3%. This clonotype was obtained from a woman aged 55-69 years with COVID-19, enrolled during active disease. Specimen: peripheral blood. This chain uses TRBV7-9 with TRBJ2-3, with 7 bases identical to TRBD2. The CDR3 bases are TGTGCCAGCAGCTTAGCCCGGGCTGGCGGGAGCGCAGCAGATACGCAGTATTTT. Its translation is CASSLARAGGSAADTQYF.